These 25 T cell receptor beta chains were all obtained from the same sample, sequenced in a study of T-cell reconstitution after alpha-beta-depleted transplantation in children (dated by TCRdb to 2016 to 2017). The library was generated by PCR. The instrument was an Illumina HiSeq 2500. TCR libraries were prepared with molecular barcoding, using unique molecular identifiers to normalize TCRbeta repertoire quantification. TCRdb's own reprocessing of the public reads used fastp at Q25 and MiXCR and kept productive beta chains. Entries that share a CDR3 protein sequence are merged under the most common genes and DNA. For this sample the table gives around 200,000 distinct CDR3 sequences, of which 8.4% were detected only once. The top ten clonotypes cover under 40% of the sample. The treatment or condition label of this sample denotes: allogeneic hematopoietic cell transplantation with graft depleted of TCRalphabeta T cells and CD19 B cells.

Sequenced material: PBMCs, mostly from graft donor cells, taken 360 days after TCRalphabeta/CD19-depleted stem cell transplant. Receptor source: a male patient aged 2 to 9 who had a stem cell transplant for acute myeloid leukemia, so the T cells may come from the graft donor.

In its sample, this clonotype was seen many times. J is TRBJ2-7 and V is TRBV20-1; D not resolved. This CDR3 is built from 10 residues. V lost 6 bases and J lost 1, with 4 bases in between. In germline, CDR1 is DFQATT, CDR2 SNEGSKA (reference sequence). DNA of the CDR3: TGCAGTGCCGGTTCCTACGAGCAGTACTTC. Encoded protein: CSAGSYEQYF.

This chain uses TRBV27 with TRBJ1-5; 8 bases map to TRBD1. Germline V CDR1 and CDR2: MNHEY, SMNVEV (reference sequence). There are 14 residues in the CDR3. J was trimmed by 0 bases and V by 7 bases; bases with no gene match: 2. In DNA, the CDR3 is TGTGCCAGCATGGGGACAGGTAGCAATCAGCCCCAGCATTTT. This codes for CASMGTGSNQPQHF.

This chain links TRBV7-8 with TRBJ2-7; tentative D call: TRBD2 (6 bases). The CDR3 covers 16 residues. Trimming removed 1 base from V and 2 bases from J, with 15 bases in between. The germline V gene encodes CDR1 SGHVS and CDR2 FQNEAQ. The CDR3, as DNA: TGTGCCAGCAGCTTAGAGGTTGGAGGGTTGACCTACGAGCAGTACGTC. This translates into CASSLEVGGLTYEQYV.

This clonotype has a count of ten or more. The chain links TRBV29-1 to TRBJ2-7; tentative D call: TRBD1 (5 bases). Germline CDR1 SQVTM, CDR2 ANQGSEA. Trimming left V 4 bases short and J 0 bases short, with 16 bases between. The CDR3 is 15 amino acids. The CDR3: CSVAGIPDNSYEQYF. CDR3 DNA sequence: TGCAGCGTTGCAGGTATTCCGGACAACTCCTACGAGCAGTACTTC.

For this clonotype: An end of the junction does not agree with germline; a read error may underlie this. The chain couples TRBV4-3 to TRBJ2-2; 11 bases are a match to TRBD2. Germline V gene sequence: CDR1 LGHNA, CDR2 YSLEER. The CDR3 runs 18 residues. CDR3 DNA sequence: TGCGCCAGCAGCCAAGTACCGGGACTAGCGGAAAGAACCGGGGTGCTGTTTTTT. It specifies CASSQVPGLAERTGVLFF.

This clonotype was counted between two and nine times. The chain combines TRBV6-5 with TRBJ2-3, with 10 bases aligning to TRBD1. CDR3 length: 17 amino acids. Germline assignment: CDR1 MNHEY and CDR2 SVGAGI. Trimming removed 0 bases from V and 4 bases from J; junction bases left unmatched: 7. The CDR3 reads CASSYSKTGGLADTQYF. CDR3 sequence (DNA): TGTGCCAGCAGTTACTCAAAGACAGGGGGCTTAGCAGATACGCAGTATTTT.

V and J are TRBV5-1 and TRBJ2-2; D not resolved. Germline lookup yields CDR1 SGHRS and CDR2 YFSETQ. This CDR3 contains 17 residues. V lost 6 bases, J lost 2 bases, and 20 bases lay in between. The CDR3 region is CASKIDLSNINTGELFF. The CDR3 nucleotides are TGCGCCAGCAAAATAGACCTCTCAAATATAAACACCGGGGAGCTGTTTTTT.

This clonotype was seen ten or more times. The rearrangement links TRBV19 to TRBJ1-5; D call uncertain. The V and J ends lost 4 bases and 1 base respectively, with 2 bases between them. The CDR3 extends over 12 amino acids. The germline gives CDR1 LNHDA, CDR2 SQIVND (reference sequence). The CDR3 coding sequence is TGTGCCAGTAGTACCAGCAATCAGCCCCAGCATTTT. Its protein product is CASSTSNQPQHF.

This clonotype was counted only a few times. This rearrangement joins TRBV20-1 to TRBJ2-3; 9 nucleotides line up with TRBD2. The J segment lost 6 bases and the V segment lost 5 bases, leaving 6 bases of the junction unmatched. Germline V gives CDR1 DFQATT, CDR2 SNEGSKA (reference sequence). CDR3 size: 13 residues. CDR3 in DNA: TGCAGTGCTTGGGGACTAGCCCCCGATACGCAGTATTTT. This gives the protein CSAWGLAPDTQYF.

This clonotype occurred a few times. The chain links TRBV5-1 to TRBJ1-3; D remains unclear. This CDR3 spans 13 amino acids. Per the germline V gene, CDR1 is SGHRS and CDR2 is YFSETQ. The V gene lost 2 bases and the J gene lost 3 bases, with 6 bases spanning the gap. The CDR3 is CASSFDGGNTIYF. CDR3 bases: TGCGCCAGCAGCTTCGACGGTGGAAACACCATATATTTT.

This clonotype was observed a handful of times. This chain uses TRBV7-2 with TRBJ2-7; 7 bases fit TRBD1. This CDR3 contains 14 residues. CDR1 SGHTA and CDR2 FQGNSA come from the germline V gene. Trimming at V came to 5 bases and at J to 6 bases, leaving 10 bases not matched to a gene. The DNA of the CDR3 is TGTGCCAGCAGCGCCGACAGGGAGATTTCCGAGCAGTACGTC. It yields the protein CASSADREISEQYV.

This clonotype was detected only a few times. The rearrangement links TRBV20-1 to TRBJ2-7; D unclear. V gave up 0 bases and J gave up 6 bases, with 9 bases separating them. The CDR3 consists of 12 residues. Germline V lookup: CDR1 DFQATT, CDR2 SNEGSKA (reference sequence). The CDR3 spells CSARDQVGEQYF. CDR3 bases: TGCAGTGCTAGAGACCAGGTGGGCGAGCAGTACTTC.

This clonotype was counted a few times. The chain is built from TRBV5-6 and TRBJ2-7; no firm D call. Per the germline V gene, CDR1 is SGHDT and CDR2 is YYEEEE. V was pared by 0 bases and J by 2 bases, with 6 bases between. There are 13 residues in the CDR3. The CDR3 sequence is CASSLGRPYEQYV. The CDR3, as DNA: TGTGCCAGCAGCTTGGGGAGACCCTACGAGCAGTACGTC.

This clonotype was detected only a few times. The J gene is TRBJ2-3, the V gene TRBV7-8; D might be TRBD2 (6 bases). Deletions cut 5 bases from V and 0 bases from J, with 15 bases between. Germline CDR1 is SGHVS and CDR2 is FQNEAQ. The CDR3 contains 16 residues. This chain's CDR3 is CASSLPLGRSTDTQYF. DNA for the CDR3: TGTGCCAGCAGCCTCCCCCTGGGGAGGAGCACAGATACGCAGTATTTT.

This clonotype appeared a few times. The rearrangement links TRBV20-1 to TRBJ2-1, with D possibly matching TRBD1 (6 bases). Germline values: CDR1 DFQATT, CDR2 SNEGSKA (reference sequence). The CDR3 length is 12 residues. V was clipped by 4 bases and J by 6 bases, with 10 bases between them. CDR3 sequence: CSANTQGNEQFF. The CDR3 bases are TGCAGTGCTAATACACAGGGCAATGAGCAGTTCTTC.

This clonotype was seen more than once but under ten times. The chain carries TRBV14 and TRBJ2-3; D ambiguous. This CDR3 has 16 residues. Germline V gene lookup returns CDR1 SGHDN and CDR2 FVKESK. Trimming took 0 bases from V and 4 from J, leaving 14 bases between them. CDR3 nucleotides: TGTGCCAGCAGCCAAGATTTCAGAGAGTGGGCAGATACGCAGTATTTT. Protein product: CASSQDFREWADTQYF.

In nucleotides, the CDR3 is TGCGCCAGCAGCTTCGGGACAGGGGGTGAAAAACTGTTTTTT. This translates into CASSFGTGGEKLFF. V is TRBV5-1 and J is TRBJ1-4, with 11 bases aligning to TRBD1. V dropped 2 bases and J dropped 7; count of bases not matched to a gene: 1. Per germline, CDR1 SGHRS and CDR2 YFSETQ. The CDR3 runs to 14 residues.

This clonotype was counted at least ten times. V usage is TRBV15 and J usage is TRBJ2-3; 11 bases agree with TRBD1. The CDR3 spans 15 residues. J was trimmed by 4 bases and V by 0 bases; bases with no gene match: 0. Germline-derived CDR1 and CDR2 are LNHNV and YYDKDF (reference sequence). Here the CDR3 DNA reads TGTGCCACCAGCAGAGAGGACAGGGGGCCAGATACGCAGTATTTT. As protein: CATSREDRGPDTQYF.

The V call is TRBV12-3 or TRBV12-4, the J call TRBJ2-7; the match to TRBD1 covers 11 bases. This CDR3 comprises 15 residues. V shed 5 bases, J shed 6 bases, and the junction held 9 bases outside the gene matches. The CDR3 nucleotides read TGTGCCAGCAGTGGGGGGACAGGGGGATTCCTCGAGCAGTACGTC. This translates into CASSGGTGGFLEQYV.

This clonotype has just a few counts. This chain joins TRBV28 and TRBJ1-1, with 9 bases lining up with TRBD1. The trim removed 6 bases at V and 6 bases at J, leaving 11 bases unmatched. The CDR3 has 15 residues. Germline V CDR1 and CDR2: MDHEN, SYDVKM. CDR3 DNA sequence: TGTGCCAGCAGGCGGGACAGGGTACCCGCTGCTGAAGCTTTCTTT. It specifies CASRRDRVPAAEAFF.

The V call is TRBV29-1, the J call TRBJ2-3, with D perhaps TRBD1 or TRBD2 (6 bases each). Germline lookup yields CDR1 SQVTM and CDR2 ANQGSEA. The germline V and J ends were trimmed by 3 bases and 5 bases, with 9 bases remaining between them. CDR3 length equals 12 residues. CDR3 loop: CSVDGGGDTQYF. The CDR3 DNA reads TGCAGCGTTGACGGGGGCGGAGATACGCAGTATTTT.

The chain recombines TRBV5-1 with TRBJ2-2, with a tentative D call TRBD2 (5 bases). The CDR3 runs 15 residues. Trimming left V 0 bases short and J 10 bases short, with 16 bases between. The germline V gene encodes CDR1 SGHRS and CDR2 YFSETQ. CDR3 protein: CASSLAGRLREELFF. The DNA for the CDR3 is TGCGCCAGCAGCTTGGCCGGCAGGCTGAGGGAGGAGCTGTTTTTT.

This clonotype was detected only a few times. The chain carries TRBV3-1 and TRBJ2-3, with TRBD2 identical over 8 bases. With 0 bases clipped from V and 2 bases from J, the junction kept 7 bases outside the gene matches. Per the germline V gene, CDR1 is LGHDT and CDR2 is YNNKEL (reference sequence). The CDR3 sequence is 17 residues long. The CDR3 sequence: CASSQDLGAGVTDTQYF. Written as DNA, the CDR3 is TGTGCCAGCAGCCAAGATCTTGGAGCGGGGGTCACAGATACGCAGTATTTT.

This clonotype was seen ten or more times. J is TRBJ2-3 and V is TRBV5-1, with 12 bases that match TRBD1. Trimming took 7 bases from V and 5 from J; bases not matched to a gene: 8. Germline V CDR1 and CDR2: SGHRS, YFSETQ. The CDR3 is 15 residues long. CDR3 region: CASLPGTGGRDTQYF. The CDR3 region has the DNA TGCGCCAGCTTACCCGGGACAGGGGGCCGAGATACGCAGTATTTT.

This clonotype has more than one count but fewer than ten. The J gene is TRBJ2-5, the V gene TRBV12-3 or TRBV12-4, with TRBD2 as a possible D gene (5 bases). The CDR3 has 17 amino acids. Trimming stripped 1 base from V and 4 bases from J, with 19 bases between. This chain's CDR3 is CASSLGLRTSRGETQYF. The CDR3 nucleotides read TGTGCCAGCAGTTTAGGGCTCCGGACCTCCCGGGGAGAGACCCAGTACTTC.